This T cell receptor beta chain comes out of a study of technical replicates of blood from a handful of donors. CDR1 and CDR2 (germline): MDHEN, SYDVKM. The CDR3 runs to 16 residues. The V segment lost 5 bases and the J segment 1 base; nucleotides outside the gene matches: 10. Profiling relied on immunoSEQ multiplex PCR, and the TCRdb table lists in-frame clones only, not all of them. The table includes about 75,000 clones, approximately 97% detected once. The TCR originated in a human donor in good health. V and J are TRBV28 and TRBJ2-7; 8 bases are shared with TRBD2. Sequencing input: T cells isolated from PBMCs. The CDR3 reads CASSRSKREMSYEQYF. CDR3 DNA sequence: TGTGCCAGCAGTCGGTCCAAGCGGGAGATGTCCTACGAGCAGTACTTC.